A single T cell receptor beta chain is shown here with its context. Germline CDR1 and CDR2: SGHRS and YFSETQ. The CDR3 sequence is 13 residues long. V was cut by 0 bases and J by 4 bases, with 5 bases left in between. The data were taken from a study of T-cell reconstitution after alpha-beta-depleted transplantation in children. The TCRbeta library was prepared with unique molecular identifiers. TCRdb itself ran the PCR reads through MiXCR, one entry per CDR3 protein. The sample has hundreds of thousands of distinct CDR3 sequences, 16% seen once. The receptor comes from a human donor who donated a stem cell graft to a child with acute myeloid leukemia. The sample in question was PBMCs from the stem cell graft donor, obtained from the stem cell graft. The chain carries TRBV5-1 and TRBJ1-3; no reliable D call. CDR3 in amino acids: CASSLEPGNTIYF. DNA for the CDR3: TGCGCCAGCAGCTTGGAACCGGGAAACACCATATATTTT.